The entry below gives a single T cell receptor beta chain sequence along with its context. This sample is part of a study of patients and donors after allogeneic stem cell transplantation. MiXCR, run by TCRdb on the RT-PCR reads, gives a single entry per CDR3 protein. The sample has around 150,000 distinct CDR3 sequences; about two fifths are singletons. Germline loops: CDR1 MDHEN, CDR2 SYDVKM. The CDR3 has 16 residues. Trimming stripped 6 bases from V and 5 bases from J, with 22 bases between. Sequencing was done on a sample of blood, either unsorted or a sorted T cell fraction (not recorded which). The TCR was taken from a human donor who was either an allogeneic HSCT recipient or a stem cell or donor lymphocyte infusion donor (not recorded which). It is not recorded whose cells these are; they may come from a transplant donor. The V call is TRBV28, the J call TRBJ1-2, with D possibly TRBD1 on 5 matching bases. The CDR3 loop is CASSYSGGPKSYGYTF. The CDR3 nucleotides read TGTGCCAGCAGCTACTCCGGGGGTCCGAAAAGTTATGGCTACACCTTC.